The sequence of this T cell receptor (beta chain) was determined in a study of shared clonotypes between healthy human individuals. Study as a whole: Each donor contributed plates that comprised three CD4 naive, three CD4 memory, two CD8 naive and one CD8 memory. Points from the study as a whole: Relative to their counterparts shared across all four donors, non-shared clonotypes exhibited diminished generation probabilities.

The assay was immunoSEQ multiplex PCR, and TCRdb's table has in-frame clones only and misses some. The sample lists about 2 million clones; roughly 96% were seen once. V lost 2 bases to trimming and J lost 5 bases, with 6 bases between them. The V gene's germline CDR1 is MNHEY and CDR2 SMNVEV (reference sequence). CDR3 length: 12 amino acids. This clone was recorded once. Antigen specificity is unknown. The chain uses TRBV27 and TRBJ1-2, with D unresolved. Material for sequencing was naive CD4+ T cells sorted from blood. Subset: CD45RA+ positively selected. This clonotype was sampled from a man between 18 and 35 years old in good health. This chain's CDR3 is CASSLKGYGYTF. CDR3 nucleotides: TGTGCCAGCAGTTTAAAGGGTTATGGCTACACCTTC.